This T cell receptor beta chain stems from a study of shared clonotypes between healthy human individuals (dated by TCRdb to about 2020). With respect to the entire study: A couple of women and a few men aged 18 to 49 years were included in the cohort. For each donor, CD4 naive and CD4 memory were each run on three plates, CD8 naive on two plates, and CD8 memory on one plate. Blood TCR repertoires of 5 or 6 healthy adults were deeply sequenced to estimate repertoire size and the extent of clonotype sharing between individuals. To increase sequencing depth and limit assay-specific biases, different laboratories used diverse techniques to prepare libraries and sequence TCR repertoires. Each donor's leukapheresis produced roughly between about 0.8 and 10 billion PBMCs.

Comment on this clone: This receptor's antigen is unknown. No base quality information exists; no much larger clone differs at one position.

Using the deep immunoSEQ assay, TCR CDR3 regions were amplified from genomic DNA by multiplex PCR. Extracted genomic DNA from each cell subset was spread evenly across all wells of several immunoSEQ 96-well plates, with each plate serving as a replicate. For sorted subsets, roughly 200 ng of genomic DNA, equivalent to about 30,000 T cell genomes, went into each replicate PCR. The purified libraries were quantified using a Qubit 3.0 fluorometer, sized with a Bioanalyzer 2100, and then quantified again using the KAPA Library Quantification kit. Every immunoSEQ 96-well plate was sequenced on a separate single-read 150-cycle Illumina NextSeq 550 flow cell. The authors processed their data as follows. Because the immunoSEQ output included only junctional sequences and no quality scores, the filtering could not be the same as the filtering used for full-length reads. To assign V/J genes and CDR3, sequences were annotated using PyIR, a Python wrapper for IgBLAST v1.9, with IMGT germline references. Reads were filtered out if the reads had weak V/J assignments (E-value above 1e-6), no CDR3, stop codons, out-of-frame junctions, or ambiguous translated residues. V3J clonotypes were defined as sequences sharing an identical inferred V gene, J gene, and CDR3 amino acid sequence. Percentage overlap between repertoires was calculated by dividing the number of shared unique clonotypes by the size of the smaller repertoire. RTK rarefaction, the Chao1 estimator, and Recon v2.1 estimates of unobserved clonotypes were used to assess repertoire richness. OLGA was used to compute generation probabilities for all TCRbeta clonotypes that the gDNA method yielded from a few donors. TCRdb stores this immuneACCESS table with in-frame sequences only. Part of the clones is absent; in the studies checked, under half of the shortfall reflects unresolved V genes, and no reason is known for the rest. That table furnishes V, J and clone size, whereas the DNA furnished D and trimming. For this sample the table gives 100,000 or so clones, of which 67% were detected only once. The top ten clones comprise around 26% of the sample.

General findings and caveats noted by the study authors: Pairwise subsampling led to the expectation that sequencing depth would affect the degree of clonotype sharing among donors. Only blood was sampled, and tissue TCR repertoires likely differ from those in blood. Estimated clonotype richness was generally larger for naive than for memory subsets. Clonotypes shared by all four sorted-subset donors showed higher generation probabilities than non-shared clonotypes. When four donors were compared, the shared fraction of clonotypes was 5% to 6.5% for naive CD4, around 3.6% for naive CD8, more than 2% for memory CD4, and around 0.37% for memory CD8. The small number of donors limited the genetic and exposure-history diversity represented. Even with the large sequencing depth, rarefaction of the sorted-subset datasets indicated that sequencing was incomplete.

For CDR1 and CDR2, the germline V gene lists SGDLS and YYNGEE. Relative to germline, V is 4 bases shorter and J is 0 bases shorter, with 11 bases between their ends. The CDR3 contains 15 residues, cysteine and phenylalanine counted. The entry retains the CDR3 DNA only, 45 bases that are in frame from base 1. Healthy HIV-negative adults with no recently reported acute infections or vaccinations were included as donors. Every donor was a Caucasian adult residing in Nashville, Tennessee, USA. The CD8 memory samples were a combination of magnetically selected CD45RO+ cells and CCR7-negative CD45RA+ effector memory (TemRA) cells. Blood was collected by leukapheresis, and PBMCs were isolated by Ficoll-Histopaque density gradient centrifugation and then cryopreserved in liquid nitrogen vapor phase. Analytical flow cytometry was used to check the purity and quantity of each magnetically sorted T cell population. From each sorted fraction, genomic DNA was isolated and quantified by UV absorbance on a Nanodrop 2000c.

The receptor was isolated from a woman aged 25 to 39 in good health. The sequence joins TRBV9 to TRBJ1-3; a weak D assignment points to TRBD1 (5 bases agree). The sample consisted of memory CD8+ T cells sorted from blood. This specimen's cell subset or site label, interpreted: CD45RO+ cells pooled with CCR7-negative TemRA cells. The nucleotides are TGTGCCAGCAGCCCGGGACGGAACTCTGGAAACACCATATATTTT. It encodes CASSPGRNSGNTIYF.